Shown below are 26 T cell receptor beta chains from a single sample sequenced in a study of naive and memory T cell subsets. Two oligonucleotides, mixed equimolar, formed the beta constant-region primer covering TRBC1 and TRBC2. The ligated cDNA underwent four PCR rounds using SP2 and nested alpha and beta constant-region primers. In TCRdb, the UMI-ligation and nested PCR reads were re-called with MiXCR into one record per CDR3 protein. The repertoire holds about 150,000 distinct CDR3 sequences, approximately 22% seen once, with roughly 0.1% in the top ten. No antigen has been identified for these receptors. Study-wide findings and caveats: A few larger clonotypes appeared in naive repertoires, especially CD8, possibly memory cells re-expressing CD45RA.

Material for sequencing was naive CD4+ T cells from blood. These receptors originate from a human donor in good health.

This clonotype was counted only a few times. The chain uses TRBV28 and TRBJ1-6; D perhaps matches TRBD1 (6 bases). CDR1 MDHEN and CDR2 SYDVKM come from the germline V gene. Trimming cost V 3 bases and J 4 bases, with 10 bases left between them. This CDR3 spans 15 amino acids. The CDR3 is CASSLPGQYNSPLHF. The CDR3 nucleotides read TGTGCCAGCAGTTTGCCCGGACAGTATAATTCACCCCTCCACTTT.

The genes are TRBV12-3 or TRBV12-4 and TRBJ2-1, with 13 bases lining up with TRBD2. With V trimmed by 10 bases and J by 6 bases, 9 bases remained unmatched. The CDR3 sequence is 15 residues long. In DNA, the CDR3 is TGTGCCATCTCGATCGGACTAGCGGGAGTCAATGAGCAGTTCTTC. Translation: CAISIGLAGVNEQFF.

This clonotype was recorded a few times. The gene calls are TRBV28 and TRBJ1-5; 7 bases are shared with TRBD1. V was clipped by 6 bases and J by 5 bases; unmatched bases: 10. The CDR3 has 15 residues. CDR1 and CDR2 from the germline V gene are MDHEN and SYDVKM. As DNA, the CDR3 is TGTGCCAGCAGGCCAAACAGGGGAGGGTATCAGCCCCAGCATTTT. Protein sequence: CASRPNRGGYQPQHF.

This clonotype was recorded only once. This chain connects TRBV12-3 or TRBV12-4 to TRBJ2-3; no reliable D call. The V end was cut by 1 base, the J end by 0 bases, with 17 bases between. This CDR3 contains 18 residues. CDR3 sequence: CASSLGSIGIPSTDTQYF. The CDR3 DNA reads TGTGCCAGCAGTTTAGGCTCCATAGGAATCCCAAGCACAGATACGCAGTATTTT.

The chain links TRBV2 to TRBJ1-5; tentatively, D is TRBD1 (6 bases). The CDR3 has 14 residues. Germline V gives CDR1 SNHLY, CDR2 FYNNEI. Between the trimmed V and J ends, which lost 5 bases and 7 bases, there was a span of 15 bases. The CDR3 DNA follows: TGTGCCAGCAGTCAACGACAGGATTTACAGCCCCAGCATTTT. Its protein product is CASSQRQDLQPQHF.

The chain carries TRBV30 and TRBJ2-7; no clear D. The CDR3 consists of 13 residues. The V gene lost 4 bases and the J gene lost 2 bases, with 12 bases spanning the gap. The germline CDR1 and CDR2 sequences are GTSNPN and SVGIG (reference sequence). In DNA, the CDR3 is TGTGCCTGGAAGGGATCGGCCCCCTACGAGCAGTACTTC. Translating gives CAWKGSAPYEQYF.

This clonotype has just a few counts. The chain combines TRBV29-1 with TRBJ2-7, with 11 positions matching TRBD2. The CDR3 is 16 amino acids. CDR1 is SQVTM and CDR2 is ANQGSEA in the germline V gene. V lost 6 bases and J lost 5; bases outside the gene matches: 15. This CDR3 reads CSVGSGTSGSLHEQYF. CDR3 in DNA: TGCAGCGTCGGAAGCGGGACTAGCGGCAGCCTCCACGAGCAGTACTTC.

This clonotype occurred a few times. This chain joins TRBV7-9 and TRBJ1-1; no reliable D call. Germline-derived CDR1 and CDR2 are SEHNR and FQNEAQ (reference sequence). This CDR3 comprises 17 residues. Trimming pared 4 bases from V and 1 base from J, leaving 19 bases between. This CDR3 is CASSSPPGLSWNTEAFF. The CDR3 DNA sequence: TGTGCCAGCAGCTCCCCCCCCGGACTCTCCTGGAACACTGAAGCTTTCTTT. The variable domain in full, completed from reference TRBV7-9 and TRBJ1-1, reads DTGVSQNPRHKITKRGQNVTFRCDPISEHNRLYWYRQTLGQGPEFLTYFQNEAQLEKSRLLSDRFSAERPKGSFSTLEIQRTEQGDSAMYLCASSSPPGLSWNTEAFFGQGTRLTVV.

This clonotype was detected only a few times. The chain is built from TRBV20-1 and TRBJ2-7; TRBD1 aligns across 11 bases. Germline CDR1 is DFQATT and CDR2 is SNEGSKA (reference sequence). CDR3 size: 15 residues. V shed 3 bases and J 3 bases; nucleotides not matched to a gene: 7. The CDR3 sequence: CSASGTGTGGYEQYF. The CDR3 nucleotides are TGCAGTGCTAGTGGGACGGGGACAGGGGGCTACGAGCAGTACTTC.

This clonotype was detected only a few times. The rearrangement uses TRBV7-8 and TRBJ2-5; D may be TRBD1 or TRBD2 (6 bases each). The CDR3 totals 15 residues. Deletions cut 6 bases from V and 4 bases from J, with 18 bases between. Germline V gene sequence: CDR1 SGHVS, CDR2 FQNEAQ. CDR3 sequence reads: CASRRIGGGIETQYF. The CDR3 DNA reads TGTGCCAGCAGGCGGATCGGAGGGGGAATAGAGACCCAGTACTTC.

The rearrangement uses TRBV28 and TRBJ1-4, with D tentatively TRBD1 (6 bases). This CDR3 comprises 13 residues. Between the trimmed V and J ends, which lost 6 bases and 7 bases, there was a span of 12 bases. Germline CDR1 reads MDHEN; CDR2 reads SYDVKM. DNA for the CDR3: TGTGCCAGCAGCCGCCCGGACAGTGAAAAACTGTTTTTT. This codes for CASSRPDSEKLFF.

The CDR3, as DNA: TGCGCCAGCAGCTTGGCGGCACAACAAGAGACCCAGTACTTC. Its translation: CASSLAAQQETQYF. The chain uses TRBV5-1 and TRBJ2-5; D ambiguous. Germline CDR1 reads SGHRS; CDR2 reads YFSETQ. There are 14 residues in the CDR3. The V and J ends lost 0 bases and 2 bases respectively, with 8 bases between them.

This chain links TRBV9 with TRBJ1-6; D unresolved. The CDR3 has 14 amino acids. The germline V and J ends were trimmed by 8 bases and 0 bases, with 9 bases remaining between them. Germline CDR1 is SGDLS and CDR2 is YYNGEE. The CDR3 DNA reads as TGTGCCAGTGCCATGGGCTCCTATAATTCACCCCTCCACTTT. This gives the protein CASAMGSYNSPLHF. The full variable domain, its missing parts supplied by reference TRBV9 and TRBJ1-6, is DSGVTQTPKHLITATGQRVTLRCSPRSGDLSVYWYQQSLDQGLQFLIQYYNGEERAKGNILERFSAQQFPDLHSELNLSSLELGDSALYFCASAMGSYNSPLHFGNGTRLTVT.

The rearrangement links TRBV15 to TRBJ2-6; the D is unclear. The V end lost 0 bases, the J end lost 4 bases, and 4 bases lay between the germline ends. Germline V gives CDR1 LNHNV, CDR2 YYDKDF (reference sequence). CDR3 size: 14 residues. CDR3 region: CATSRDSGANVLTF. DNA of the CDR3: TGTGCCACCAGCAGAGATTCAGGGGCCAACGTCCTGACTTTC.

In DNA form, the CDR3 reads TGTGCCAGTAGTATGGTGGGCGGGAAGCCTAATCAGCCCCAGCATTTT. Translated: CASSMVGGKPNQPQHF. The chain recombines TRBV19 with TRBJ1-5, with D unresolved. Germline lookup yields CDR1 LNHDA and CDR2 SQIVND (reference sequence). This CDR3 comprises 16 residues. With 3 bases removed from V and 4 bases from J, the gap between germline ends came to 16 bases.

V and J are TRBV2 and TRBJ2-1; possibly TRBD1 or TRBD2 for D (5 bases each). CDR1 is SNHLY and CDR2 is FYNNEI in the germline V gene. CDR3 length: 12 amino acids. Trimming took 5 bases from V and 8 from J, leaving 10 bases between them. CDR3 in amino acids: CASSPGTHEQFF. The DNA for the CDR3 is TGTGCCAGCAGTCCCGGGACCCATGAGCAGTTCTTC.

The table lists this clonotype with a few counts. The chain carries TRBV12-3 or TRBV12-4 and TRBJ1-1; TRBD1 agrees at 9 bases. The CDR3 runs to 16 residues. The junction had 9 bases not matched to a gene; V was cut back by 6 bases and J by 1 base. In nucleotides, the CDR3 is TGTGCCAGCAGAAAAACCCCGGGACAGGGGAACACTGAAGCTTTCTTT. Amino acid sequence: CASRKTPGQGNTEAFF.

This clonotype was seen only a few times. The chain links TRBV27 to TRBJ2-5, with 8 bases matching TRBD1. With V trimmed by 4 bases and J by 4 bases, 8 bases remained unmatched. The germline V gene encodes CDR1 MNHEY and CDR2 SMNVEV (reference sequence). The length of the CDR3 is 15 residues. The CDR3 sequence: CASSSDRAAGETQYF. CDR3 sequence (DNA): TGTGCCAGCAGTTCGGACAGGGCGGCCGGAGAGACCCAGTACTTC.

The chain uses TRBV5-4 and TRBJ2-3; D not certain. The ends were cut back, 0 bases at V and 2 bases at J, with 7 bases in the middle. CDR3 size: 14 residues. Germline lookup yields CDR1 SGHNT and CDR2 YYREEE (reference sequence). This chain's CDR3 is CASSLDVLTDTQYF. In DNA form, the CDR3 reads TGTGCCAGCAGCTTGGATGTACTCACAGATACGCAGTATTTT.

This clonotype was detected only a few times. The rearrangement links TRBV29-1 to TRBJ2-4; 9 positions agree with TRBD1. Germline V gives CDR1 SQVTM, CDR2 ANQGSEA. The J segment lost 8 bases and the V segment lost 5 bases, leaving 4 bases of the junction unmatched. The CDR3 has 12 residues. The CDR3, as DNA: TGCAGCGTTTGGACAGGGGCAGACATTCAGTACTTC. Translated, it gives CSVWTGADIQYF.

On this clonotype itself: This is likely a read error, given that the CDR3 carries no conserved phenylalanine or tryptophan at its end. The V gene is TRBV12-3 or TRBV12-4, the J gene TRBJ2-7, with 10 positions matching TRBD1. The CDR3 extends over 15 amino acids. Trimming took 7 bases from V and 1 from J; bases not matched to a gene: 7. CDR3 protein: CASTDRGPGSYEQYL. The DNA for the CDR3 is TGTGCCAGCACAGACAGGGGGCCAGGGTCCTACGAGCAGTACTTA.

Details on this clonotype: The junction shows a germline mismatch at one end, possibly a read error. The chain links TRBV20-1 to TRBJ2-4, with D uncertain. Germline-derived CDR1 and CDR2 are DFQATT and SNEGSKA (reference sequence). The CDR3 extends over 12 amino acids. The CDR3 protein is CSARGVKNIQYF. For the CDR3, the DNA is TGCAGTGCAAGAGGTGTCAAAAACATTCAGTACTTC.

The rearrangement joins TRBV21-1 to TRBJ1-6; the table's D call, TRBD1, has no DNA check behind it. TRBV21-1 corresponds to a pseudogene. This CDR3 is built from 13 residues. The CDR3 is CASSGRSSSPLHF. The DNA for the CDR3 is TGTGCCAGCAGCGGGCGGTCCTCTTCACCCCTCCACTTT.

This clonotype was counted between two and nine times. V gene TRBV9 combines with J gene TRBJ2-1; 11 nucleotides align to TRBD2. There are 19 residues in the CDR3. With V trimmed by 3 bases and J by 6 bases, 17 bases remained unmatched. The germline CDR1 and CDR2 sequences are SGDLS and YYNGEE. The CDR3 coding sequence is TGTGCCAGCAGCGCTGAACTAGCGGGAGTTCTTAGTGTAGGCAATGAGCAGTTCTTC. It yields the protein CASSAELAGVLSVGNEQFF.

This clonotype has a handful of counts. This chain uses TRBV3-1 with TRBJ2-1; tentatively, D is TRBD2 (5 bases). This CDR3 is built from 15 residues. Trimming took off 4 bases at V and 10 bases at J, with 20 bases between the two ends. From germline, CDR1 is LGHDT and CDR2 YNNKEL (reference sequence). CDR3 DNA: TGTGCCAGCAGCCTAAGCGGATCTCGGTCTGGGGAGCAGTTCTTC. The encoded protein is CASSLSGSRSGEQFF.

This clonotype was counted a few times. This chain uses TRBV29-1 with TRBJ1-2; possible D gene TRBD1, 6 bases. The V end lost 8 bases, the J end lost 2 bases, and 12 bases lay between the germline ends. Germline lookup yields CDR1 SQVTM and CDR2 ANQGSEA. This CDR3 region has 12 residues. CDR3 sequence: CSFRGTNYGYTF. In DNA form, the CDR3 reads TGCAGCTTCAGGGGAACCAACTATGGCTACACCTTC.